This T cell receptor beta chain was identified during a study of T cells after yellow fever vaccination. Study-level results: Post-booster repertoires contained most primary-vaccination clones again (roughly 95% CD4, roughly 91% CD8). Weaker in magnitude, the secondary response showed a faster peak on day 5 versus 15. One caveat is that FACS-sorted repertoires could contain abundant clonotypes contaminating from the bulk population.

TCRdb reprocessed the 5' RACE reads via MiXCR and lists one record per CDR3 protein. Of under 250,000 distinct CDR3 sequences listed, roughly 3.3% were seen once; the top ten hold around 3%. About this clonotype itself: Its matching antigen is unknown.

Looked up from germline, CDR1 is LGHNA and CDR2 is YSLEER. This CDR3 has 14 amino acids. Trimming pared 0 bases from V and 4 bases from J, leaving 7 bases between. The sequence was collected from a man aged 18-30 years who received the YFV17D yellow fever vaccine. This sample comprised CD4+ T cells sorted from PBMCs, obtained 10 days after the yellow fever booster vaccination. V gene TRBV4-3 combines with J gene TRBJ1-3; D remains ambiguous. The CDR3 spells CASSQDSHGNTIYF. CDR3 bases: TGCGCCAGCAGCCAAGACAGTCACGGAAACACCATATATTTT.